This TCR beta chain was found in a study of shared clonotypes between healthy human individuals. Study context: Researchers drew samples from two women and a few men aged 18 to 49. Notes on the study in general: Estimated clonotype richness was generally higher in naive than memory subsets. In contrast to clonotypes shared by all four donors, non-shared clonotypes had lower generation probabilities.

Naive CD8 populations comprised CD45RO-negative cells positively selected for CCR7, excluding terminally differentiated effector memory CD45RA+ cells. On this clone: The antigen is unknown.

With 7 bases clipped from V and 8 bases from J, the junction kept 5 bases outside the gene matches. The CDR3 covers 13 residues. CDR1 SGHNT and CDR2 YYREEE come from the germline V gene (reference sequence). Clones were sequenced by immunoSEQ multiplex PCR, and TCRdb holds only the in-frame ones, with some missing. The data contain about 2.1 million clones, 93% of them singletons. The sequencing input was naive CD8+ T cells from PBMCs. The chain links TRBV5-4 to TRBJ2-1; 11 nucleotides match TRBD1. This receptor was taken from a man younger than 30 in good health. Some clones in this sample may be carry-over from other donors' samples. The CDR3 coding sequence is TGTGCCAGCGGGACAGGGGGGGATGATGAGCAGTTCTTC. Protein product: CASGTGGDDEQFF.